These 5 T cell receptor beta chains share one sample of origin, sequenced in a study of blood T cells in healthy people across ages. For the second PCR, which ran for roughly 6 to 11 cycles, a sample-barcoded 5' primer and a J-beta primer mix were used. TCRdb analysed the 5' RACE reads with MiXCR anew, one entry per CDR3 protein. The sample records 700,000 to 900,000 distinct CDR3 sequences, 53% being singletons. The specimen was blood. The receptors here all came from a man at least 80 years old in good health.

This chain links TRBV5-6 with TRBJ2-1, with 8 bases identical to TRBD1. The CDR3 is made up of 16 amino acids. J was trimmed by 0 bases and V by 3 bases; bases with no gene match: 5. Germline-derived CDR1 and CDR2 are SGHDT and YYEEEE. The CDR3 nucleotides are TGTGCCAGCAGCTCACAGGGGGGCTACTCCTACAATGAGCAGTTCTTC. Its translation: CASSSQGGYSYNEQFF.

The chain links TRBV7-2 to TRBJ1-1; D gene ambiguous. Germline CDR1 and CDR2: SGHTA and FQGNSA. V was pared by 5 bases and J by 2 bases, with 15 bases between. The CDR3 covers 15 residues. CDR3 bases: TGTGCCAGCAGCGTCGACTCCGGGGTTAACACTGAAGCTTTCTTT. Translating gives CASSVDSGVNTEAFF.

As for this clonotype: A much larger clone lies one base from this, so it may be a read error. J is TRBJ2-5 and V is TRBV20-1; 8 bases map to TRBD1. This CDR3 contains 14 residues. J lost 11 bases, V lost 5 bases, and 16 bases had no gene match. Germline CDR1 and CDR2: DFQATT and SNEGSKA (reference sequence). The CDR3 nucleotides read TGCAGTGCTCAGTCGCCGACAGGGGATCGGGAGCAGTACTTC. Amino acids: CSAQSPTGDREQYF.

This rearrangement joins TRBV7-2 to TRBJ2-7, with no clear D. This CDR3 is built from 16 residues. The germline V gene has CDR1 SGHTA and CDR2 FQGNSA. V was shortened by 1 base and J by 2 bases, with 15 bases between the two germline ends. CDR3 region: CASSLEARANTYEQYF. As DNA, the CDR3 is TGTGCCAGCAGCTTAGAGGCAAGGGCCAATACCTACGAGCAGTACTTC. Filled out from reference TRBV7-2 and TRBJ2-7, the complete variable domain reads GAGVSQSPSNKVTEKGKDVELRCDPISGHTALYWYRQSLGQGLEFLIYFQGNSAPDKSGLPSDRFSAERTGGSVSTLTIQRTQQEDSAVYLCASSLEARANTYEQYFGPGTRLTVT.

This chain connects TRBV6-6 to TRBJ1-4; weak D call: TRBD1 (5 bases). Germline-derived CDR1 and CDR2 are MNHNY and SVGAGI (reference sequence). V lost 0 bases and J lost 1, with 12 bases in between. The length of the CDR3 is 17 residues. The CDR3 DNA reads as TGTGCCAGCAGTTACTCAACAGGAGCGGGAACTAATGAAAAACTGTTTTTT. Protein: CASSYSTGAGTNEKLFF.